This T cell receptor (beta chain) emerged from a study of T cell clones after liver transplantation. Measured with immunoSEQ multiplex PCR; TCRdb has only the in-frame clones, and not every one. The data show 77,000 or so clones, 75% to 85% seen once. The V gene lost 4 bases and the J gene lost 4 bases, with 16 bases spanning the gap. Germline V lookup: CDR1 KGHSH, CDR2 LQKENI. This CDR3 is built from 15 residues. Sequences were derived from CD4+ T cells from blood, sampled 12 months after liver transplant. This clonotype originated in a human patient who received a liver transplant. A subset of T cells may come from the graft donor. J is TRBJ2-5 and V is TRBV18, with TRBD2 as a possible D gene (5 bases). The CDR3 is CASSRGLPIGETQYF. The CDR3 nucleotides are TGTGCCAGCTCACGAGGACTCCCAATCGGAGAGACCCAGTACTTC. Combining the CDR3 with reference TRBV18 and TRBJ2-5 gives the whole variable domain NAGVMQNPRHLVRRRGQEARLRCSPMKGHSHVYWYRQLPEEGLKFMVYLQKENIIDESGMPKERFSAEFPKEGPSILRIQQVVRGDSAAYFCASSRGLPIGETQYFGPGTRLLVL.